Below are 2 T cell receptor beta chains sequenced from a single sample in a study of neurological immune-mediated disorders. MiXCR, applied by TCRdb to the 5' RACE reads, yields one record per CDR3 protein. Seen here are approximately 90,000 distinct CDR3 sequences, about 3.8% observed once, and the top ten hold about 6%. Input material: PBMCs. These receptors originate from a woman younger than 35 with multiple sclerosis.

This clonotype was observed many times. An end of the junction differs from the germline gene, which may be a read error. The chain links TRBV12-3 or TRBV12-4 to TRBJ2-7; a possible D gene is TRBD1 (6 bases). The CDR3 runs 12 residues. The CDR3 nucleotides are TGTGCCAGCAGTTTGTGGAGGAAGGACAGAGAGTTC. This translates into CASSLWRKDREF.

At least ten counts were recorded for this clonotype. V gene TRBV3-1 combines with J gene TRBJ1-6; TRBD1 agrees at 7 bases. The CDR3 length is 14 residues. The germline V gene encodes CDR1 LGHDT and CDR2 YNNKEL (reference sequence). The V gene end was trimmed by 6 bases and the J gene end by 7 bases; junction bases not matched to a gene: 6. CDR3 sequence: CASSSWDRNSPLHF. The CDR3, as DNA: TGTGCCAGCAGTTCTTGGGACAGAAATTCACCCCTCCACTTT.